This TCR beta chain originates from a study of control samples from healthy donors and cancer patients. Clones were sequenced by immunoSEQ multiplex PCR, and TCRdb holds only the in-frame ones, with some missing. The repertoire holds around 90,000 clones, with over 75% as singletons. Trimming took off 4 bases at V and 0 bases at J, with 6 bases between the two ends. This CDR3 spans 13 amino acids. CDR1 and CDR2 (germline): MNHNY, SVGAGI (reference sequence). The TCR originated in a woman aged 35 to 49 in good health. The sample was blood. V and J are TRBV6-6 and TRBJ1-1; D ambiguous. CDR3 sequence: CASSSQMNTEAFF. CDR3 coding DNA: TGTGCCAGCAGTTCCCAGATGAACACTGAAGCTTTCTTT.